This entry lists 16 T cell receptor delta chains sequenced from one sample in a study of γδ T cells in repeated Plasmodium falciparum infection. Flow sorting of PBMC yielded separate Vgamma9/Vdelta2+ and Vdelta2-negative gammadelta T cell populations for bulk repertoire analysis. TCRdb processed the multiplex PCR reads again with the CATT caller. The data show about 48,000 delta-chain clones, less than 2% seen once. The sequenced sample consisted of gamma-delta T cells from blood. The receptor source for this set is a pool of human donors (malaria-infected and uninfected, not separated).

This clone was counted at least ten times. Given a much more abundant clone one base away, this may be a read error. Distinct nucleotide sequences in the sample also encode this CDR3. The rearrangement links TRDV1 to TRDJ1, with 8 bases lining up with TRDD3. The germline gives CDR1 TSWWSYY, CDR2 QGS. The CDR3 has 22 residues. Unmatched junction bases numbered 28, after V lost 6 bases and J lost 1 base. CDR3: CALGVNPPSDDQFGIRTDKLIF. CDR3 nucleotide sequence: TGTGCTCTTGGTGTAAACCCGCCTTCCGACGACCAATTTGGGATACGCACCGATAAACTCATCTTT.

This clone was picked up a small number of times. Given a far larger clone just one base away, this is likely a sequencing read error. This specimen includes other DNA sequences encoding the same CDR3. The gene calls are TRDV1 and TRDJ1; D may be TRDD2 (5 bases). The V and J ends lost 2 bases and 0 bases respectively, with 31 bases between them. The CDR3 loop spans 22 amino acids. CDR1 and CDR2 from the germline V gene are TSWWSYY and QGS. CDR3 amino acids: CALGEGLLEPTYEAGYTDKLIF. The DNA of the CDR3 is TGTGCTCTTGGGGAAGGCCTTCTCGAGCCCACGTACGAGGCGGGGTACACCGATAAACTCATCTTT.

Concerning this clone: A read error is likely here: a far larger clone is one base away. The sample carries other DNA sequences with the same CDR3. The J gene is TRDJ1, the V gene TRDV1, with TRDD3 matching 13 bases. TCRdb does not report a J gene; here it was assigned by matching the DNA to germline references. In germline, CDR1 is TSWWSYY, CDR2 QGS. CDR3 size: 25 residues. CDR3 in DNA: TGTGCTCTTGGGGAACTTAAACTCCTACGGTTACTGGGGGATACGCGTATCCGAAAGACCGACAAACTCATCTTT. Its protein is CALGELKLLRLLGDTRIRKTDKLIF.

This clone was counted only a few times. Since a far larger clone is one base different, this is likely a read error. The sample has other DNA sequences that encode this CDR3 too. The V gene is TRDV2, but the J gene lacks a call. Germline V CDR1 and CDR2: GEAIGNYY, EKD. The CDR3 consists of 16 residues. The CDR3 loop is CACDPPRTVYTDKLIF. The CDR3 DNA reads as TGTGCCTGTGACCCCCCGCGCACAGTGTACACCGATAAACTTATCTTT.

This clone was counted ten times or more. A far larger clone is only one base removed, so a read error is likely. The sample contains more than one DNA sequence encoding this CDR3. This sequence joins TRDV1 and TRDJ1, with 8 bases matching TRDD3. Losses at the gene ends were 0 bases for V and 1 base for J; bases not matched to a gene: 40. CDR3 size: 28 residues. Germline CDR1 is TSWWSYY and CDR2 is QGS. The CDR3 spells CALGELVSNGLASNTGGYPLWTTDKLIF. The CDR3 region has the DNA TGTGCTCTTGGGGAACTAGTCTCAAATGGCCTCGCCTCGAACACTGGGGGGTACCCCCTTTGGACCACCGATAAACTCATCTTT.

This clone occurred a few times. The protein in TCRdb stems from a much larger clone and differs at residue 6 from this DNA's translation, likely a read error; here the protein is translated from the DNA. The rearrangement links TRDV1 to TRDJ1; D is undetermined. Here the J gene came from matching the DNA to germline, since TCRdb omits it. This CDR3 comprises 18 residues. Per the germline V gene, CDR1 is TSWWSYY and CDR2 is QGS. V was trimmed by 5 bases and J by 0 bases, leaving 22 bases between them. This CDR3 is CALGNLSRPPLDTDKLIF. DNA of the CDR3: TGTGCTCTTGGGAACCTGAGTCGCCCGCCCTTAGACACCGATAAACTCATCTTT.

This clone has a count of ten or more. The chain is built from TRDV2 and TRDJ1; 8 bases are a match to TRDD3. Germline matching of the DNA provided the J gene here, since TCRdb leaves it blank. Trimming removed 5 bases from V and 3 bases from J; junction bases left unmatched: 25. This CDR3 is 20 amino acids long. Germline V gene data show CDR1 as GEAIGNYY and CDR2 as EKD. The CDR3 loop reads CACAPVGRVGDVPTADKLIF. CDR3 nucleotide sequence: TGTGCCTGTGCCCCCGTAGGAAGGGTGGGGGATGTGCCAACGGCCGATAAACTCATCTTT.

About this clone itself: TCRdb's entry gives the protein of a much larger clone, which mismatches this DNA's translation at residue 14, likely from a read error; the protein reported here is translated from the DNA. The rearrangement uses TRDV1 and TRDJ1, with D maybe TRDD3 (7 bases). V shed 3 bases and J shed 3 bases, with 32 bases lying between them. This CDR3 spans 21 amino acids. Germline V gene data show CDR1 as TSWWSYY and CDR2 as QGS. CDR3 coding DNA: TGTGCTCTTGGGGATAATCCTACTTGGGTTGGCTGGGGGGTACGCTCCGATAAACTCATCTTT. It codes for CALGDNPTWVGWGVRSDKLIF.

This clone occurred a few times. Given a far larger clone just one base away, this is likely a sequencing read error. Other nucleotide sequences from this sample produce the same CDR3. The chain is built from TRDV1 and TRDJ1, with 9 bases aligning to TRDD2. Germline CDR1 TSWWSYY, CDR2 QGS. The CDR3 has 21 residues. The CDR3, as DNA: TGTGCTCTTGGGGGAGGCCTTCCTACTTTTCCTGGGGATTCGTACACCGATAAACTCATTTTT. The encoded protein is CALGGGLPTFPGDSYTDKLIF.

This clone was found a few times. This DNA's translation and the protein TCRdb lists, from a much larger clone, do not match at residue 14, likely due to a read error; the protein shown is translated from the DNA. In DNA form, the CDR3 reads TGTGCCTGTGACAACCGGGCCGAAAAGACTGGGGGATCCGGGTCCTGGGACACCCGACAGATGTTTTTC. As protein: CACDNRAEKTGGSGSWDTRQMFF. The V gene is TRDV2, the J gene TRDJ3; TRDD3 agrees at 10 bases. Assignment of the J gene here rests on matching the DNA to germline, because TCRdb gives none. This CDR3 region has 23 residues. J gave up 1 base and V 2 bases, and 19 bases lay outside the gene matches. The germline V gene has CDR1 GEAIGNYY and CDR2 EKD.

This clone was counted only a few times. TCRdb's listed protein matches a much larger clone and diverges from this DNA's translation at residue 15, likely through a read error; the protein shown comes from the DNA. The chain recombines TRDV1 with TRDJ1; 11 nucleotides align to TRDD3. The J gene, not given by TCRdb, was assigned here from a germline match of the nucleotide sequence. The germline V gene has CDR1 TSWWSYY and CDR2 QGS. The CDR3 consists of 21 residues. Trimming cost V 4 bases and J 3 bases; bases outside gene matches: 22. The CDR3 DNA follows: TGTGCTCTTGGGGCCCCTTCCTACGTATCCCTACTGGGGGATATGGCCGATAAACTCATCTTT. Its protein product is CALGAPSYVSLLGDMADKLIF.

This clone was observed many times. This CDR3 is CAFSHLLPPSVLSNIGGWRLIF. The CDR3 DNA follows: TGTGCCTTCAGTCACCTTCTTCCTCCGTCGGTACTCTCAAATATCGGAGGTTGGAGACTCATCTTT. The rearrangement uses TRDV3 and TRDJ1; D might be TRDD2 (6 bases). TCRdb gives no J gene; it was assigned here by matching the DNA to germline. Trimming removed 3 bases at V and 10 bases at J, with 48 bases between. This CDR3 is 22 amino acids long. Germline V gene data show CDR1 as TVYSNPD and CDR2 as GDNSRS (reference sequence). Filled out from reference TRDV3 and TRDJ1, the complete variable domain reads CDKVTQSSPDQTVASGSEVVLLCTYDTVYSNPDLFWYRIRPDYSFQFVFYGDNSRSEGADFTQGRFSVKHILTQKAFHLVISPVRTEDSATYYCAFSHLLPPSVLSNIGGWRLIFGKGTRVTVEP.

On this clone: Translating this DNA gives a protein that differs at residue 18 from the TCRdb one, which belongs to a much larger clone; a read error is likely, and the protein shown is this translation. V is TRDV1 and J is TRDJ1, with D possibly matching TRDD3 (8 bases). CDR3 length equals 24 residues. The germline gives CDR1 TSWWSYY, CDR2 QGS. Trimming removed 3 bases from V and 2 bases from J, with 40 bases in between. CDR3 coding DNA: TGTGCTCTTGGGGATCGCAAGGCCTTCCTTTCCTCGTACTGGGGGTCCCGAGAAACCGATAAACTCATCTTT. This encodes CALGDRKAFLSSYWGSRETDKLIF.

Points on this clone: This DNA translates differently at residue 7 from the TCRdb protein, which is that of a much larger clone; a read error is likely, and the protein shown is the DNA's own translation. The rearrangement uses TRDV2 and TRDJ1; 9 bases line up with TRDD3. Here the J gene was assigned by germline matching of the DNA, as TCRdb has none. The CDR3 is 18 residues long. With 0 bases clipped from V and 0 bases from J, the junction kept 10 bases outside the gene matches. The germline gives CDR1 GEAIGNYY, CDR2 EKD. DNA of the CDR3: TGTGCCTGTGACACCGTGAGCTTACTGGGGGAAGACACCGATAAACTCATCTTT. This sequence encodes CACDTVSLLGEDTDKLIF.

This clone was counted between two and nine times. This is likely an artifact of a read error, given a far larger clone one base away. In the same sample, other DNA sequences code for this CDR3. The J gene is TRDJ1, the V gene TRDV1; 13 bases agree with TRDD3. The J gene, absent from TCRdb, was called here by matching the DNA to germline. The germline gives CDR1 TSWWSYY, CDR2 QGS. Unmatched junction bases numbered 23, after V lost 1 base and J lost 0 bases. The CDR3 totals 24 residues. CDR3 nucleotides: TGTGCTCTTGGGGAACGACCTACCTCGCTAACTGGGGGATACGCCGCCGGGTACACCGATAAACTCATCTTT. The encoded protein is CALGERPTSLTGGYAAGYTDKLIF.

On this clone: This probably arose from a read error, given a far larger clone one base away. This sample includes further DNA sequences coding for the same CDR3. As DNA, the CDR3 is TGTGCTCTTGGGAACCAGGCCTTCCTGCTCCCTGGGGGATACCGGTTTCAGAACACCGATAAACTCATCTTT. It codes for CALGNQAFLLPGGYRFQNTDKLIF. The chain uses TRDV1 and TRDJ1, with TRDD3 identical over 11 bases. The J gene, not given by TCRdb, was assigned here from a germline match of the nucleotide sequence. Per the germline V gene, CDR1 is TSWWSYY and CDR2 is QGS. The CDR3 sequence is 24 residues long. The trim removed 5 bases at V and 0 bases at J, leaving 29 bases unmatched.